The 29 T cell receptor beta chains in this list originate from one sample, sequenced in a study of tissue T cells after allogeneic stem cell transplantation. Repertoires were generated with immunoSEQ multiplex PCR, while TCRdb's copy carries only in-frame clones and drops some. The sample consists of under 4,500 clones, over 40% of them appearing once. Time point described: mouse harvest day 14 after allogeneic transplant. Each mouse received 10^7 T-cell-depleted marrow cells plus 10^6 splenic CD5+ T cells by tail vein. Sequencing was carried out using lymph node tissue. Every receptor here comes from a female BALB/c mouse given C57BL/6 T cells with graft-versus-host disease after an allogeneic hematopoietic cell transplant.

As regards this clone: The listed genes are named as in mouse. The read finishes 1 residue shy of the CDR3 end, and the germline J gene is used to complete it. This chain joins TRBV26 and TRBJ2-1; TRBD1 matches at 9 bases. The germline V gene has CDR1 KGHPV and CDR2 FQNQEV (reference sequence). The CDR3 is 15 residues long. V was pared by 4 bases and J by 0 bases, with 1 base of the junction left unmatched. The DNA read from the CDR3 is TGTGCCAGCAGTCGACAGGGGGTTAACTATGCTGAGCAGTTC. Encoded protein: CASSRQGVNYAEQF. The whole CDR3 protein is CASSRQGVNYAEQFF.

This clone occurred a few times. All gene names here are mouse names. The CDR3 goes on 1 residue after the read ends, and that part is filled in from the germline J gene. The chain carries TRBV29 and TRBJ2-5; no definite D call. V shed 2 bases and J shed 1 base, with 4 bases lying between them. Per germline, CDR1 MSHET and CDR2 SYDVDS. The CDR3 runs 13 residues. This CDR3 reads CASSLRDQDTQYF. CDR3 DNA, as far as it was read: TGTGCTAGCAGTTTACGGGACCAAGACACCCAGTAC.

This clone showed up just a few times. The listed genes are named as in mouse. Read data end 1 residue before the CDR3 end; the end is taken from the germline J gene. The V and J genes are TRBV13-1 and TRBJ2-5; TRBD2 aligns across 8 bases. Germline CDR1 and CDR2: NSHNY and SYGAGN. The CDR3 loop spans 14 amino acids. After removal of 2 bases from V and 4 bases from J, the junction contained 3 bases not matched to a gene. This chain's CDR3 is CASSERTGKDTQYF. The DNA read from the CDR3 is TGTGCCAGCAGTGAACGGACTGGGAAAGACACCCAGTAC.

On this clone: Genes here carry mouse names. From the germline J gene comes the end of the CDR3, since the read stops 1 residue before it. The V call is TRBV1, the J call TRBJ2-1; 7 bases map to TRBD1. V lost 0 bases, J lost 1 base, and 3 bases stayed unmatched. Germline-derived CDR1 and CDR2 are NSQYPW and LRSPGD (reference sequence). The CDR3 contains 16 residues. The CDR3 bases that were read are TGCACCTGCAGTGCAGATCGGGACAGAAACTATGCTGAGCAGTTC. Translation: CTCSADRDRNYAEQF. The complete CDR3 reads CTCSADRDRNYAEQFF.

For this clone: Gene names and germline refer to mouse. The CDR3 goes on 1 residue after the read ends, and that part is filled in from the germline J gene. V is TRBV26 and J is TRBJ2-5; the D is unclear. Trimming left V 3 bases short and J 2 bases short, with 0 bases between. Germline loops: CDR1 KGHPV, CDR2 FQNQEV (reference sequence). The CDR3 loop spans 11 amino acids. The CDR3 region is CASSLQDTQYF. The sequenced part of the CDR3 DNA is TGTGCCAGCAGTCTCCAAGACACCCAGTAC.

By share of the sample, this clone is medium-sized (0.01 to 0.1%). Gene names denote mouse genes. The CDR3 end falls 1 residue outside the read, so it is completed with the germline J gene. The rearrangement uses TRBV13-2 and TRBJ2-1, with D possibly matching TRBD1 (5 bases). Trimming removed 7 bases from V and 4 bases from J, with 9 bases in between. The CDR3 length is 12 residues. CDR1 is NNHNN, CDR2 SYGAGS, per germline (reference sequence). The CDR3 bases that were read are TGTGCCAGCTCCCAGGGTTATGCTGAGCAGTTC. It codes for CASSQGYAEQF. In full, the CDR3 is CASSQGYAEQFF.

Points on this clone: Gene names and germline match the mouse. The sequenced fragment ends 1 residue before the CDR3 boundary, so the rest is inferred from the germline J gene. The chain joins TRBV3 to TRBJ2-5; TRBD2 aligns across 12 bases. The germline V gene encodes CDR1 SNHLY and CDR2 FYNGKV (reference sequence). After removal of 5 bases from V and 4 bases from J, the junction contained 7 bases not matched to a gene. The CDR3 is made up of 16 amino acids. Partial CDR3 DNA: TGTGCCAGCAGCCAGGGACTGGGGGGCGGGGAAGACACCCAGTAC. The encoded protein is CASSQGLGGGEDTQY. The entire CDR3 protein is CASSQGLGGGEDTQYF.

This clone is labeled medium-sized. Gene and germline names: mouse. This chain's CDR3 is CASSLRDIYAEQFF. The sequenced CDR3 bases are TGTGCAAGCAGCTTAAGGGACATCTATGCTGAGCAGTTC. The chain joins TRBV16 to TRBJ2-1; D is possibly TRBD1 (6 bases). The read ends 1 residue shy of where the CDR3 ends; the end is completed using the germline J gene. The CDR3 sequence is 14 residues long. The germline gives CDR1 SGHSA, CDR2 FRNQAP. Trimming left V 2 bases short and J 3 bases short, with 8 bases between.

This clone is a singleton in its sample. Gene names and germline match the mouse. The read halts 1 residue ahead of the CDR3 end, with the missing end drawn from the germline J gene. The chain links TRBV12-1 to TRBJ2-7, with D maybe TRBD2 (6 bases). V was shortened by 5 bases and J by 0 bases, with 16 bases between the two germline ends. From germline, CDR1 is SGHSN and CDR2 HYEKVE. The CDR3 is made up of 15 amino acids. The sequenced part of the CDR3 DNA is TGTGCCAGCTTCGTCGGGGGGTCTAGCTCCTATGAACAGTAC. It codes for CASFVGGSSSYEQY. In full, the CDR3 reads CASFVGGSSSYEQYF. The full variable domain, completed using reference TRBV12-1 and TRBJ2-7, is DSGVVQSPRHIIKEKGGRSVLTCIPISGHSNVVWYQQTLGKELKFLIQHYEKVERDKGFLPSRFSVQQFDDYHSEMNMSALELEDSAMYFCASFVGGSSSYEQYFGPGTRLTVL.

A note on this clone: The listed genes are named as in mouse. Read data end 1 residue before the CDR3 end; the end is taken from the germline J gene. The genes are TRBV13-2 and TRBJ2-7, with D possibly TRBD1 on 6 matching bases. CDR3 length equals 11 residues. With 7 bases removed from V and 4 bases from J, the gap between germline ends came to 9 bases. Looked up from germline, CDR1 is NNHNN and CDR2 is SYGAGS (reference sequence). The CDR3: CASSQGYEQYF. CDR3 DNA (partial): TGTGCCAGCAGCCAGGGGTATGAACAGTAC.

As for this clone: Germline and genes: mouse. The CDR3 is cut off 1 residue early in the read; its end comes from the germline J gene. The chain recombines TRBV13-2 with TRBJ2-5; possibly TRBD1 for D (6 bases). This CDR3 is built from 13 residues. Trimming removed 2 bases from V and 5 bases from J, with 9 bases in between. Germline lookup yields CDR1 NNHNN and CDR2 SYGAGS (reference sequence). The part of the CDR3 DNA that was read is TGTGCCAGCGGTGACCAGGGGAGAGACACCCAGTAC. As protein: CASGDQGRDTQY. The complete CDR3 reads CASGDQGRDTQYF.

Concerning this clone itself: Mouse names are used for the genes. CDR3 DNA (partial): TGTGCCAGCAGTCTGCACAGGGATGAACAGTAC. Protein: CASSLHRDEQY. The CDR3 in full is CASSLHRDEQYF. The chain joins TRBV26 to TRBJ2-7, with D maybe TRBD1 (6 bases). The sequence runs out 1 residue before the end of the CDR3; the remainder is reconstructed from the germline J gene. This CDR3 comprises 12 residues. V lost 2 bases, J lost 5 bases, and 7 bases lay in between. Germline lookup yields CDR1 KGHPV and CDR2 FQNQEV (reference sequence).

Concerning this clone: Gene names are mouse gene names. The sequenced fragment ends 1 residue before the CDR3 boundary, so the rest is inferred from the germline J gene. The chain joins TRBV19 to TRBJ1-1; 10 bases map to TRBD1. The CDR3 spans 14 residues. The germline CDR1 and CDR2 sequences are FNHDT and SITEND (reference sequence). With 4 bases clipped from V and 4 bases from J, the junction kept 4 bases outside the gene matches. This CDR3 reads CASSDRGRATEVFF. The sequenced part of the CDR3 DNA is TGTGCCAGCAGTGACAGGGGGCGCGCCACAGAAGTCTTC.

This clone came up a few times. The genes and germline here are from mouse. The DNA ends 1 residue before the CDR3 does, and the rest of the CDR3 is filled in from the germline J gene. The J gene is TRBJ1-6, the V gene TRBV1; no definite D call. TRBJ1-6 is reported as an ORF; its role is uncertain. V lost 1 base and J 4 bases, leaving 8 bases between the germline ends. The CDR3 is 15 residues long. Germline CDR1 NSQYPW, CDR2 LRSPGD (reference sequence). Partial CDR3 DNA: TGCACCTGCAGTGCAGCACAAATTTATAATTCGCCCCTCTAC. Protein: CTCSAAQIYNSPLY. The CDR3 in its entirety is CTCSAAQIYNSPLYF.

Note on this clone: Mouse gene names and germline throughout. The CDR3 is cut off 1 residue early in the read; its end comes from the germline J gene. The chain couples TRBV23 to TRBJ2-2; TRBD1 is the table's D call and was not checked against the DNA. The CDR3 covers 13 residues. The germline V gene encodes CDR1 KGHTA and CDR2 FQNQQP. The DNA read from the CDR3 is TGCTCCAGCAGTCCAACAAACACCGGGCAGCTCTAC. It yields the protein CSSSPTNTGQLY. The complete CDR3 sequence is CSSSPTNTGQLYF.

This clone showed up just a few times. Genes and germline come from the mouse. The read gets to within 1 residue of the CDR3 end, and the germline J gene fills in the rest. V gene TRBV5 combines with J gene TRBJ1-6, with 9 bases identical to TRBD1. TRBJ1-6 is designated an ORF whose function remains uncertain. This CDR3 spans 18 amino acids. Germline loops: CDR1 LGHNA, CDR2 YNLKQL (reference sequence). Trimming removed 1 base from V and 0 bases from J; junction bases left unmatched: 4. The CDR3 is CASSQGTGENSYNSPLYF. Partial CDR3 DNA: TGTGCCAGCAGCCAAGGGACAGGGGAGAATTCCTATAATTCGCCCCTCTAC.

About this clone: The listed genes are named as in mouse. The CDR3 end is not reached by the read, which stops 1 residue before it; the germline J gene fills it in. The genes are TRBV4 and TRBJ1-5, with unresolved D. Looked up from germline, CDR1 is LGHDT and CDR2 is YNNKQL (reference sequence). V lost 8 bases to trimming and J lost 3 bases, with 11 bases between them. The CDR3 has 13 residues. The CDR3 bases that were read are TGTGCCAGCCGCTCAACACTCAACCAGGCTCCGCTT. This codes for CASRSTLNQAPL. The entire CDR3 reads CASRSTLNQAPLF.

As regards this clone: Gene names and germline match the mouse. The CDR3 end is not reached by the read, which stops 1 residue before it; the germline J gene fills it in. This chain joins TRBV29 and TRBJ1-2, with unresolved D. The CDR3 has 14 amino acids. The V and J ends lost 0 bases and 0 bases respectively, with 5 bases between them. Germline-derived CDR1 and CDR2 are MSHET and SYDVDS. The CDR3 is CASSLSPANSDYTF. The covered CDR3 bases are TGTGCTAGCAGTTTATCGCCCGCAAACTCCGACTACACC.

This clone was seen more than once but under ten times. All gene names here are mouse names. The CDR3 sequence is CTCSADKTEQFF. CDR3 DNA (partial): TGCACCTGCAGTGCAGATAAAACAGAGCAGTTC. The V call is TRBV1, the J call TRBJ2-1; no firm D call. The CDR3 end falls 1 residue outside the read, so it is completed with the germline J gene. Per the germline V gene, CDR1 is NSQYPW and CDR2 is LRSPGD (reference sequence). The CDR3 has 12 residues. The V end was cut by 0 bases, the J end by 10 bases, with 7 bases between.

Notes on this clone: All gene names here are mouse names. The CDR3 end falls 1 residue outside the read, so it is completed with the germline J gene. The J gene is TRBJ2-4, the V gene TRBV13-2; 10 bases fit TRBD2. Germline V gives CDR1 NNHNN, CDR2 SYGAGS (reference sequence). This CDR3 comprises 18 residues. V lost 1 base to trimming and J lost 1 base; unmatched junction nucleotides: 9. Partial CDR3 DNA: TGTGCCAGCGGTGATTCGCTGGGGGGGCGCGAGGGTCAAAACACCTTGTAC. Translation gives CASGDSLGGREGQNTLY. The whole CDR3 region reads CASGDSLGGREGQNTLYF.

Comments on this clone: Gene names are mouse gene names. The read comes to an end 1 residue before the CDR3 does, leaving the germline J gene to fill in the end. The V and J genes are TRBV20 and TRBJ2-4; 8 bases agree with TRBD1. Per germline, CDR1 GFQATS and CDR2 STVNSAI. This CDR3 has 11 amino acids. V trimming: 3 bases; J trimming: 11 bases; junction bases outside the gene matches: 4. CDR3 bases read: TGTGGTGCTAGACAGGGGGTTCTCTTGTAC. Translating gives CGARQGVLLY. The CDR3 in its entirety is CGARQGVLLYF.

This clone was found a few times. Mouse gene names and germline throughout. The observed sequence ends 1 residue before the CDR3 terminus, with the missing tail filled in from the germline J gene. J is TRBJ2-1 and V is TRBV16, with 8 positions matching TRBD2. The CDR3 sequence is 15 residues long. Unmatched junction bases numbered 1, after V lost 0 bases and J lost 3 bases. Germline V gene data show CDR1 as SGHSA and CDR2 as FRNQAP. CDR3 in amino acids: CASSLETGGYAEQFF. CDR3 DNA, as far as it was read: TGTGCAAGCAGCTTAGAAACTGGGGGCTATGCTGAGCAGTTC.

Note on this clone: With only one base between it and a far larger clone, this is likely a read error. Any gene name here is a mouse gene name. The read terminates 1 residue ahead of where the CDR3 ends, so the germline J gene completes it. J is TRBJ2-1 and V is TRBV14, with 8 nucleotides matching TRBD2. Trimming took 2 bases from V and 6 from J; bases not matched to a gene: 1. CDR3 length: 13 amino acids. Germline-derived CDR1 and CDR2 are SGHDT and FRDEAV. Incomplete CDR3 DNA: TGTGCCAGCAGTTTGGGGGGGCCTGCTGAGCAGTTC. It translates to CASSLGGPAEQF. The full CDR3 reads CASSLGGPAEQFF.

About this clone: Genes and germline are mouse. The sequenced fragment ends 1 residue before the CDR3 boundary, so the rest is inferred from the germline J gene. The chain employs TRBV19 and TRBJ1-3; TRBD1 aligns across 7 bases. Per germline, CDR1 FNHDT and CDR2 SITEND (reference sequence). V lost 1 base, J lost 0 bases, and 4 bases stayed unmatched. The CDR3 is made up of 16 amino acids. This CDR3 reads CASSIRDRHSGNTLYF. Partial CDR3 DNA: TGTGCCAGCAGTATAAGGGACAGACATTCTGGAAATACGCTCTAT.

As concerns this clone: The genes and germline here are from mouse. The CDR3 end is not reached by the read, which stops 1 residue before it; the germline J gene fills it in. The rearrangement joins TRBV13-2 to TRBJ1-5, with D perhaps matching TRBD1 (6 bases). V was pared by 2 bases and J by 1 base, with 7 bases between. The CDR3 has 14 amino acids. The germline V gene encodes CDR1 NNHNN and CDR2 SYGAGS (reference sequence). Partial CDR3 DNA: TGTGCCAGCGGTGAAGGGGGGAACAACCAGGCTCCGCTT. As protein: CASGEGGNNQAPL. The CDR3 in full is CASGEGGNNQAPLF.

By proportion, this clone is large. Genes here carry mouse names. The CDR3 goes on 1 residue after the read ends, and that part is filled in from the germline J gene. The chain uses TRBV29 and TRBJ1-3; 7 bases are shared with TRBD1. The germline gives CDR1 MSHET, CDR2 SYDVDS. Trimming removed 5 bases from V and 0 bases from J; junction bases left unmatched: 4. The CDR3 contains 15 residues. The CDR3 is CASSTRGVSGNTLYF. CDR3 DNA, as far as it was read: TGTGCTAGCAGTACCAGGGGGGTTTCTGGAAATACGCTCTAT.

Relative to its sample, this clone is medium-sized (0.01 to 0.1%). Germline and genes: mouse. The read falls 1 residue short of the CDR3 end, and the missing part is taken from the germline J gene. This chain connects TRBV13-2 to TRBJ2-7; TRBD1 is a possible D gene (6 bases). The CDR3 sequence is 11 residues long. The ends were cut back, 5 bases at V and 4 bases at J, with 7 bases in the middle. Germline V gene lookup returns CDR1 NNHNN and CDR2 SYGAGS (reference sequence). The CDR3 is CASGQGYEQYF. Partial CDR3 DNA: TGTGCCAGCGGCCAGGGGTATGAACAGTAC.

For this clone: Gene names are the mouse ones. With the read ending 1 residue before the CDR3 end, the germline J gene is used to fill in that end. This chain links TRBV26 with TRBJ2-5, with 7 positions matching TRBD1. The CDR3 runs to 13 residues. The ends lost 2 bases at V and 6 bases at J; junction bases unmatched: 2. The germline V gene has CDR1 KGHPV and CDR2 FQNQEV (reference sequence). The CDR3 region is CASSLGTEDTQYF. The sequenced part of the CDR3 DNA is TGTGCCAGCAGTCTGGGGACAGAGGACACCCAGTAC.

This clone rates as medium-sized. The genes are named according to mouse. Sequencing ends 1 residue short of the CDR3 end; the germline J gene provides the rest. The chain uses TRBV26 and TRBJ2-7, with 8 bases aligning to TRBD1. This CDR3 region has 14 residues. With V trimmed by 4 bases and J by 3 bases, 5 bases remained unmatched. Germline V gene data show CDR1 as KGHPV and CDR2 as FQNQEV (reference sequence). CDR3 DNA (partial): TGTGCCAGCAGTCCGGGGACAGGCGGCTATGAACAGTAC. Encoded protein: CASSPGTGGYEQY. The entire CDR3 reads CASSPGTGGYEQYF.